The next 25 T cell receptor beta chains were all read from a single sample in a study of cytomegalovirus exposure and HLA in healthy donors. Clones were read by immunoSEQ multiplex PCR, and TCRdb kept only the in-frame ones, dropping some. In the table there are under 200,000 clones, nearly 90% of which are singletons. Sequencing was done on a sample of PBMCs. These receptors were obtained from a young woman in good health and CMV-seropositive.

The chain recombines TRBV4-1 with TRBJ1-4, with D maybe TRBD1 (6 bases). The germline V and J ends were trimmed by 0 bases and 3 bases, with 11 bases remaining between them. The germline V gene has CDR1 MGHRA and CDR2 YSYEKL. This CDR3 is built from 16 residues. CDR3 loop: CASSQEGTRANEKLFF. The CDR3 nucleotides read TGCGCCAGCAGCCAAGAGGGGACAAGGGCTAATGAAAAACTGTTTTTT.

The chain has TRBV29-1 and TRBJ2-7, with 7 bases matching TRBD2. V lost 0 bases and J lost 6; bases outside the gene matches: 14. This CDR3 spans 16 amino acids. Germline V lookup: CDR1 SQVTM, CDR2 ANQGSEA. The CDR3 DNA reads TGCAGCGTTGAAGATGGTCGAGCGGGGCCCTCCAGCGAGCAGTACTTC. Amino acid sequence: CSVEDGRAGPSSEQYF.

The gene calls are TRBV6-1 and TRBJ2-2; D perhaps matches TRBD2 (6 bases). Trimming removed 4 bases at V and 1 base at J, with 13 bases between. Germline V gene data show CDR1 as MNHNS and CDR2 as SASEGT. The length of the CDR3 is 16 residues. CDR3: CASSASRRVNTGELFF. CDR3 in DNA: TGTGCCAGCAGTGCAAGTCGGAGGGTGAACACCGGGGAGCTGTTTTTT.

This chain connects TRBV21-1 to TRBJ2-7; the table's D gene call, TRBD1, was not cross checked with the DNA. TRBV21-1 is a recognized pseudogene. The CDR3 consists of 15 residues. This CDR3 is CASILSIGVGSEQYF. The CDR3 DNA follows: TGTGCCAGCATCCTCTCTATAGGGGTCGGTAGCGAGCAGTACTTC.

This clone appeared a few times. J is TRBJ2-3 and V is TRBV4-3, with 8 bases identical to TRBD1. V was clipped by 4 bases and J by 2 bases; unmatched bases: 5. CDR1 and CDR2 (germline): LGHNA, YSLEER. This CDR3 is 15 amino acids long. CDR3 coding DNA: TGCGCCAGCAGCCTTGGACAGGGTGTCACAGATACGCAGTATTTT. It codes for CASSLGQGVTDTQYF.

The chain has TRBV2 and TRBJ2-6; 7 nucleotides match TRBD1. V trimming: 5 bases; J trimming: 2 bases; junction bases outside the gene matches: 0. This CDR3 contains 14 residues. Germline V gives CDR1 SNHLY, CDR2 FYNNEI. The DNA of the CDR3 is TGTGCCAGCAGTCAGGGGGCTGGGGCCAACGTCCTGACTTTC. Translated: CASSQGAGANVLTF. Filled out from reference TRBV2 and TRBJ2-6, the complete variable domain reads EPEVTQTPSHQVTQMGQEVILRCVPISNHLYFYWYRQILGQKVEFLVSFYNNEISEKSEIFDDQFSVERPDGSNFTLKIRSTKLEDSAMYFCASSQGAGANVLTFGAGSRLTVL.

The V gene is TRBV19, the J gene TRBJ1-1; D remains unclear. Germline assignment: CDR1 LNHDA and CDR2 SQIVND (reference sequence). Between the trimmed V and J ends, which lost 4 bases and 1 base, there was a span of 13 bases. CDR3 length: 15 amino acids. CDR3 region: CASSNLEFGNTEAFF. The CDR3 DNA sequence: TGTGCCAGTAGTAATTTAGAGTTTGGGAACACTGAAGCTTTCTTT.

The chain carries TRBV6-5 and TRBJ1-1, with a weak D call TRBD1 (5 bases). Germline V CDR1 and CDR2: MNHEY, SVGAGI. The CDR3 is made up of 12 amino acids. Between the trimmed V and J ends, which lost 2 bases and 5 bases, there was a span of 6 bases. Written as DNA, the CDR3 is TGTGCCAGCAGTTACGGGGGGACTGAAGCTTTCTTT. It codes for CASSYGGTEAFF.

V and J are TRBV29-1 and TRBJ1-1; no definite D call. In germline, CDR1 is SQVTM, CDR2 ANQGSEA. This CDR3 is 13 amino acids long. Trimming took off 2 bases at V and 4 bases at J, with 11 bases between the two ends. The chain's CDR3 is CSVETVSGTEAFF. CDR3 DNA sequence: TGCAGCGTTGAAACAGTCTCCGGCACTGAAGCTTTCTTT.

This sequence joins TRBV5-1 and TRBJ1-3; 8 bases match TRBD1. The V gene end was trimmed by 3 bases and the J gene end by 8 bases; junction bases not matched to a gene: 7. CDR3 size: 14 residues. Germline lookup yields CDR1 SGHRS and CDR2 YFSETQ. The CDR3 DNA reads TGCGCCAGCAGCTCCGGACAGGGAGGTTACACCATATATTTT. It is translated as CASSSGQGGYTIYF.

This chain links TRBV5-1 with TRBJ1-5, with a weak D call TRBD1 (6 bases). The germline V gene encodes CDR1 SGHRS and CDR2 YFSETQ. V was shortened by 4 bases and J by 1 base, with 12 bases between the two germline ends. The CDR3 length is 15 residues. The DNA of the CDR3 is TGCGCCAGCAGCGAACAGGGTTTCAGCAATCAGCCCCAGCATTTT. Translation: CASSEQGFSNQPQHF.

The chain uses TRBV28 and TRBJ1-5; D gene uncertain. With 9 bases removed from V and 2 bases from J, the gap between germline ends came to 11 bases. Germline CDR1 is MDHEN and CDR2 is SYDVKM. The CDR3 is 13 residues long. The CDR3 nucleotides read TGTGCCAGTTACAGTTCGCGCAATCAGCCCCAGCATTTT. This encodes CASYSSRNQPQHF.

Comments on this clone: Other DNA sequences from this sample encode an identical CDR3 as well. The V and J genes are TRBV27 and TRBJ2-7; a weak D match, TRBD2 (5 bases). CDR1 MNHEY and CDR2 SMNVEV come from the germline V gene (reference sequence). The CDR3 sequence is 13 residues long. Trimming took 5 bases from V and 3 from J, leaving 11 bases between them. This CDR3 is CASSLSGSYEQYF. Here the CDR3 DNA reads TGTGCCAGCAGTCTCAGCGGTAGCTACGAGCAGTACTTC.

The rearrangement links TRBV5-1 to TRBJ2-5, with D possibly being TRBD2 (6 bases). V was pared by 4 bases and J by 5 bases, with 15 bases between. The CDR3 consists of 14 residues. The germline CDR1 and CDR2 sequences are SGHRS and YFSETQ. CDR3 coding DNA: TGCGCCAGCAGCCCGGGAGTCCCCCTGGAGACCCAGTACTTC. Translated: CASSPGVPLETQYF.

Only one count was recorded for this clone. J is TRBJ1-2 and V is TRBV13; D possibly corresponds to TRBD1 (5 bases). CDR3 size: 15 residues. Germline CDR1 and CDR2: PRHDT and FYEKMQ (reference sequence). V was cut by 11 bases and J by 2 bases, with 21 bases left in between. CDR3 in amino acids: CAGNDSKSRNYGYTF. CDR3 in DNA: TGTGCCGGCAATGACAGTAAGTCTCGGAACTATGGCTACACCTTC.

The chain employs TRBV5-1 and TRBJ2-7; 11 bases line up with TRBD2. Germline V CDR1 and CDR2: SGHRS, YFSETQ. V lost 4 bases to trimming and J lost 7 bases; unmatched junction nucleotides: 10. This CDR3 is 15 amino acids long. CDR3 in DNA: TGCGCCAGCAGCCGCGAAGGGACTAGCGGACGGGAGCAGTACTTC. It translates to CASSREGTSGREQYF.

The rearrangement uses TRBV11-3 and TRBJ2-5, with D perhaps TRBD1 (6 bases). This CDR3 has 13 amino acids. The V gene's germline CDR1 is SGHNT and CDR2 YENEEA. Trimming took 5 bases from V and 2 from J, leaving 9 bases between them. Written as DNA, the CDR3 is TGTGCCAGCAGCGTCGGACAGCAAGAGACCCAGTACTTC. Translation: CASSVGQQETQYF.

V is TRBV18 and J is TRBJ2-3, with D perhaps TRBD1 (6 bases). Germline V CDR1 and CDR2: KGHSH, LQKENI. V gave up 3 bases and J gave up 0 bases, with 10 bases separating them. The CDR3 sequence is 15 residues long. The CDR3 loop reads CASSPIQGSTDTQYF. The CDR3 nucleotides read TGTGCCAGCTCACCTATACAGGGAAGCACAGATACGCAGTATTTT.

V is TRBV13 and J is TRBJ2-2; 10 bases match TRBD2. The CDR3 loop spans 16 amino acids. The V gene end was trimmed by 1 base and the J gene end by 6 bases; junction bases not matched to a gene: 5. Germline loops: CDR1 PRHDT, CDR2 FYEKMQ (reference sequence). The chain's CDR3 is CASSLEPAGGPGELFF. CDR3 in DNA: TGTGCCAGCAGCTTAGAACCAGCGGGAGGGCCCGGGGAGCTGTTTTTT.

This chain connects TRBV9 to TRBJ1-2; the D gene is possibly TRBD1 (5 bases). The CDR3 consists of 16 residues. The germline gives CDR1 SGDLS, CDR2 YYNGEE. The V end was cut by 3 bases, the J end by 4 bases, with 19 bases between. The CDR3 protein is CASSGRQSGVGYGYTF. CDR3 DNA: TGTGCCAGCAGCGGCAGACAGTCCGGCGTGGGCTATGGCTACACCTTC. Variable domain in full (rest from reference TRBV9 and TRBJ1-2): DSGVTQTPKHLITATGQRVTLRCSPRSGDLSVYWYQQSLDQGLQFLIQYYNGEERAKGNILERFSAQQFPDLHSELNLSSLELGDSALYFCASSGRQSGVGYGYTFGSGTRLTVV.

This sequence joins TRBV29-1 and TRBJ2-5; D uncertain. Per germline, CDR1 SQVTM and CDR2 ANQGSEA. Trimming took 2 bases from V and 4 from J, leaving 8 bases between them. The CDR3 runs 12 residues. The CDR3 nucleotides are TGCAGCGTTGAACATCTATCAGAGACCCAGTACTTC. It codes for CSVEHLSETQYF.

CDR3 nucleotide sequence: TGTGCCAGCAGTTTACCGGGGTTGGGTGGCTACACCTTC. Amino acid sequence: CASSLPGLGGYTF. V and J are TRBV28 and TRBJ1-2; D gene uncertain. From germline, CDR1 is MDHEN and CDR2 SYDVKM. Trimming shortened V by 2 bases and J by 7 bases, and 11 bases separated the two germline ends. There are 13 residues in the CDR3.

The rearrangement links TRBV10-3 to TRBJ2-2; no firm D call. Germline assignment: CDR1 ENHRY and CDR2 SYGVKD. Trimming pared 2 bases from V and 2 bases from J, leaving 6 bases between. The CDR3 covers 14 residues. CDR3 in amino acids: CAISEVANTGELFF. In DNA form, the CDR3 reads TGTGCCATCAGTGAGGTGGCTAACACCGGGGAGCTGTTTTTT.

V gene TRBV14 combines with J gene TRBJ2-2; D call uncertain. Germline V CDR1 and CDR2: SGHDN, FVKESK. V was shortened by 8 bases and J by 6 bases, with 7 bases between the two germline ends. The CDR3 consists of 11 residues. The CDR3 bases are TGTGCCAGCTCTGAGGCCGGGGAGCTGTTTTTT. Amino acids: CASSEAGELFF. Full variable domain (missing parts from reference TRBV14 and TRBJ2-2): EAGVTQFPSHSVIEKGQTVTLRCDPISGHDNLYWYRRVMGKEIKFLLHFVKESKQDESGMPNNRFLAERTGGTYSTLKVQPAELEDSGVYFCASSEAGELFFGEGSRLTVL.

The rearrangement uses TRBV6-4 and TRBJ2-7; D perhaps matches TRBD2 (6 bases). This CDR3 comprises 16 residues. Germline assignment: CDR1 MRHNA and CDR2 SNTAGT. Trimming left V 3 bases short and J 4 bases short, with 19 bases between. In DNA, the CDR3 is TGTGCCAGCAGTGAATCCTCCGGAGGGGCCCAGTACGAGCAGTACTTC. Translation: CASSESSGGAQYEQYF.